This T cell receptor (beta chain) was sequenced in a study of blood T cells in healthy people across ages. Primed by a sample-barcoded 5' primer and a J-beta primer mix, a second PCR proceeded for about 7 to 12 cycles. TCRdb called the 5' RACE reads again in MiXCR, with one record for every CDR3 protein. The profile covers about 640,000 distinct CDR3 sequences, with roughly 50% appearing a single time and more than 35% taken by the ten largest. The clonotype comes from a man aged 60 to 69 in good health. What was sequenced was blood.

CDR3 amino acids: CASSPSGTVGEQYF. DNA for the CDR3: TGCGCCAGCAGCCCCAGCGGGACCGTCGGTGAGCAGTACTTC. The chain employs TRBV4-1 and TRBJ2-5; 7 positions match TRBD2. The ends lost 4 bases at V and 11 bases at J; junction bases unmatched: 13. CDR3 length: 14 residues. Per germline, CDR1 MGHRA and CDR2 YSYEKL.